The T cell receptor (beta chain) described here comes from a study of beta chain features in type 1 diabetes. Study summary: All of the samples together had 95 million to 140 million sorted cells examined.

Expressed TCRB transcripts were sequenced because the entire RNA isolate underwent reverse transcription. Repertoires were generated with immunoSEQ multiplex PCR, while TCRdb's copy carries only in-frame clones and drops some. The repertoire includes around 150,000 clones, around 8.6% of them detected once, and over 0.5% sits in the top ten. This clone was counted once. Its antigen is currently unknown. Study findings and constraints: Across all four CD4+ subsets, people with type 1 diabetes showed modestly shorter TCRB CDR3s. These data did not resolve whether HLA type affects TCRB rearrangement. When VDJ junctions were examined, type 1 diabetes patients showed fewer insertions and more deletions.

The CDR3 has 12 amino acids. The germline V gene encodes CDR1 SQVTM and CDR2 ANQGSEA. Trimming removed 4 bases from V and 6 bases from J, with 11 bases in between. The sample consisted of central memory CD4+ T cells from blood. The TCR sequence derives from a woman aged 18-29 years with type 1 diabetes. This chain joins TRBV29-1 and TRBJ2-3, with D possibly being TRBD2 (7 bases). CDR3 protein: CSVAGGHDTQYF. The CDR3 bases are TGCAGCGTTGCCGGGGGGCACGATACGCAGTATTTT.